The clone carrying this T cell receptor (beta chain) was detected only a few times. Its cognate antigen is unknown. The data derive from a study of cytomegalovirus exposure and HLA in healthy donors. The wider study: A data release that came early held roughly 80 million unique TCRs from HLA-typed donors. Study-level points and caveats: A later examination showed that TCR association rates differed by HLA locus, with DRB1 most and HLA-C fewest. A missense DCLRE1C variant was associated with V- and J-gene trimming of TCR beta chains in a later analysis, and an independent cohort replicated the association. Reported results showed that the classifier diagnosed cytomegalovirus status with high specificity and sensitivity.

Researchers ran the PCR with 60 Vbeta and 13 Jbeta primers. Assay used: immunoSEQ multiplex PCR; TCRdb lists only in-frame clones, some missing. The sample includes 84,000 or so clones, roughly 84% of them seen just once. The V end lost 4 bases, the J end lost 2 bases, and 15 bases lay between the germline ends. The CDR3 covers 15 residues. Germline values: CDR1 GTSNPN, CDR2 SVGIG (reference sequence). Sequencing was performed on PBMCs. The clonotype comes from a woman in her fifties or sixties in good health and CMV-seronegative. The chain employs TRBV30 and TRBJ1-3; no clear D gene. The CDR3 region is CAWNNLGETGNTIYF. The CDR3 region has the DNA TGTGCCTGGAACAATCTCGGGGAAACTGGAAACACCATATATTTT.